This T cell receptor (beta chain) was identified in a study of response to subunit inactivated influenza vaccine. Trimming removed 0 bases at V and 2 bases at J, with 12 bases between. Germline CDR1 is SGHNT and CDR2 is YYREEE (reference sequence). The CDR3 loop spans 16 amino acids. Points from the study as a whole: Authors suggested few new T cells are recruited by each seasonal influenza vaccination.

TCRdb re-called the RT-PCR reads through MiXCR, storing one row per CDR3 protein. The sample includes around 650,000 distinct CDR3 sequences, approximately 15% seen only once; the top ten take roughly 12%. Points on this clonotype: The antigen remains undetermined.

This TCR derives from a man in his forties or fifties who received an inactivated influenza vaccine. The chain joins TRBV5-4 to TRBJ1-3; weak D call: TRBD1 (6 bases). The source was PBMCs from blood, collected less than 13 days after vaccination. CDR3 in DNA: TGTGCCAGCAGCTTGGCGGGGACATCTACTGGAAACACCATATATTTT. Its protein is CASSLAGTSTGNTIYF. Using reference TRBV5-4 and TRBJ1-3 for the parts outside the CDR3, the full variable domain is ETGVTQSPTHLIKTRGQQVTLRCSSQSGHNTVSWYQQALGQGPQFIFQYYREEENGRGNFPPRFSGLQFPNYSSELNVNALELDDSALYLCASSLAGTSTGNTIYFGEGSWLTVV.